This T cell receptor beta chain was sequenced in a study of cytomegalovirus exposure and HLA in healthy donors. Comment on this clone: No antigen is known for it.

This PCR relied on a set of 60 Vbeta primers and 13 Jbeta primers. Sequenced by immunoSEQ multiplex PCR; TCRdb stores in-frame clones only, minus some. The table includes about 160,000 clones, about 80% detected once. General observations from the study: Follow-up analysis seemed to connect common viral pathogens with several of the most significant clusters identified. Specific recognition of CMV antigens was confirmed in vitro for a few chains (all CMV-associated). In a later analysis, HLA-associated TCR beta chains were more clonally expanded than equally common others.

Germline assignment: CDR1 SGHRS and CDR2 YFSETQ. With 0 bases clipped from V and 5 bases from J, the junction kept 6 bases outside the gene matches. This CDR3 region has 15 residues. Sequencing was done on a sample of PBMCs. The chain recombines TRBV5-1 with TRBJ2-3; 7 nucleotides agree with TRBD2. The sequence was collected from a middle-aged man in good health and CMV-seronegative. The CDR3 DNA is TGCGCCAGCAGCTTGGTTGCGGGAGTAAGAGATACGCAGTATTTT. Protein product: CASSLVAGVRDTQYF.